This TCR beta chain was captured in a study of cytomegalovirus exposure and HLA in healthy donors. PCR involved 60 Vbeta and 13 Jbeta primers. Libraries were prepared by immunoSEQ multiplex PCR; TCRdb keeps only in-frame clonotypes and omits some of them. Among roughly 190,000 clones listed, 75% to 85% were seen once. The germline V and J ends were trimmed by 2 bases and 4 bases, with 7 bases remaining between them. This CDR3 region has 13 residues. Germline-derived CDR1 and CDR2 are MNHEY and SMNVEV (reference sequence). The sample holds one count of this clone. Sequences were obtained from PBMCs. The clonotype was recovered from a woman aged 18-29 years in good health and CMV-seronegative. The rearrangement links TRBV27 to TRBJ2-3, with no clear D. Here the CDR3 reads CASSLGSADTQYF. The CDR3 DNA reads TGTGCCAGCAGTTTAGGTAGTGCAGATACGCAGTATTTT.